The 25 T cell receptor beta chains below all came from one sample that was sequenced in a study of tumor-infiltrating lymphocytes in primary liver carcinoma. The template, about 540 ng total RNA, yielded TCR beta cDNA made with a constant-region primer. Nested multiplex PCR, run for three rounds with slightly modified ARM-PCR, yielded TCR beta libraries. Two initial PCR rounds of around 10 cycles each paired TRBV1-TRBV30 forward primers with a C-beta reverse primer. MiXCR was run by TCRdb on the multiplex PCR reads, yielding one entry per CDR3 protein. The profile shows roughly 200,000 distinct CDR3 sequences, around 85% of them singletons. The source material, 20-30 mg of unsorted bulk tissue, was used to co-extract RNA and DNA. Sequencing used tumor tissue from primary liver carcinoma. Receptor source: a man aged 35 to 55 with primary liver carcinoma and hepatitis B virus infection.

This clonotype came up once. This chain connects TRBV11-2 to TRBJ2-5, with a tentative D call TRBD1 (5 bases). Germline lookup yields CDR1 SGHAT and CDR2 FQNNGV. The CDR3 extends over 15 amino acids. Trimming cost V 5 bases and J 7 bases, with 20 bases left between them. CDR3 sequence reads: CASSPRSDPGMTQYF. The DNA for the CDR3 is TGTGCCAGCAGCCCGCGGTCAGACCCAGGGATGACCCAGTACTTC.

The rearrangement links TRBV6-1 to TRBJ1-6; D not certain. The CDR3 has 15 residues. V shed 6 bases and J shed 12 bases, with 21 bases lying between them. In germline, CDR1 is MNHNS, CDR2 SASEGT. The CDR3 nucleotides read TGTGCCAGCAGGGTTAAACAAGGGTGGTTTTTACCCCTCCACTTT. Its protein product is CASRVKQGWFLPLHF.

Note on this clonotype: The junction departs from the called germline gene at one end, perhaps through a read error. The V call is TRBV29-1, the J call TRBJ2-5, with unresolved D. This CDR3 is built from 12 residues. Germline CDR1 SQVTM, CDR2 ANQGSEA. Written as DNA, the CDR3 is TGCAGCGTTCTGACACGCGGAGAGACCCGGTACTTC. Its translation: CSVLTRGETRYF.

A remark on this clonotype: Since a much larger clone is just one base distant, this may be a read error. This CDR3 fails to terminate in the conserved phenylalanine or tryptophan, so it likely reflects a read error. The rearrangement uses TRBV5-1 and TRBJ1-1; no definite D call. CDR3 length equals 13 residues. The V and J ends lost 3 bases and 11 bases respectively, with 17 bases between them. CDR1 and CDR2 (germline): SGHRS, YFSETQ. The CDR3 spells CASSSDGSPGAFY. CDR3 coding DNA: TGCGCCAGCAGCTCAGACGGTTCCCCTGGGGCTTTCTAT.

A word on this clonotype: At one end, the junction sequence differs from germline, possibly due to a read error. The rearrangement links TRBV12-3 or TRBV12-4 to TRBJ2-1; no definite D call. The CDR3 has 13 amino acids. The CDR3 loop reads CASSSRVYNEQFF. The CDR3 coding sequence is TGTGCCAGCAGTTCCCGCGTTTACAACGAGCAGTTCTTC.

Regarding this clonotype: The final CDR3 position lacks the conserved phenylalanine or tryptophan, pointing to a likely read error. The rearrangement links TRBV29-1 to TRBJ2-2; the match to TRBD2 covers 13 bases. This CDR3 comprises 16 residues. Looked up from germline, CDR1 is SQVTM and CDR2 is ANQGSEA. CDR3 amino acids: CSVEAGTSGITVELFC. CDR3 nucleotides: TGCAGCGTTGAAGCCGGGACTAGCGGGATAACCGTGGAGCTGTTTTGT.

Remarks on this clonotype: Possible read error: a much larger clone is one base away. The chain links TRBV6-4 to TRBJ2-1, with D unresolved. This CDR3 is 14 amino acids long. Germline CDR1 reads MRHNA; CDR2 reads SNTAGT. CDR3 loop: CATSGDDDYNEQFF. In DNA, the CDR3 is TGTGCCACCAGTGGAGACGATGACTACAATGAGCAGTTCTTC.

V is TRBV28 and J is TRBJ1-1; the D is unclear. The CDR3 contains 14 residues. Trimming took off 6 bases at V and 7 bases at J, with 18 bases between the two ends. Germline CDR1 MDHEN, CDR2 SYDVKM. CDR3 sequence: CASRLSKATIEAFF. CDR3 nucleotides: TGTGCCAGCAGACTCTCGAAAGCGACAATTGAAGCTTTCTTT.

CDR3 sequence (DNA): TGTGCCAGCAGCTCTAACTGGAACTCCTGCGGGCAATACTTC. This encodes CASSSNWNSCGQYF. This chain joins TRBV11-2 and TRBJ2-7; D is perhaps TRBD2 (5 bases). This CDR3 is 14 amino acids long. From germline, CDR1 is SGHAT and CDR2 FQNNGV. V shed 4 bases and J shed 13 bases, with 23 bases lying between them. The complete variable domain, with remaining parts taken from reference TRBV11-2 and TRBJ2-7, reads EAGVAQSPRYKIIEKRQSVAFWCNPISGHATLYWYQQILGQGPKLLIQFQNNGVVDDSQLPKDRFSAERLKGVDSTLKIQPAKLEDSAVYLCASSSNWNSCGQYFGPGTRLTVT.

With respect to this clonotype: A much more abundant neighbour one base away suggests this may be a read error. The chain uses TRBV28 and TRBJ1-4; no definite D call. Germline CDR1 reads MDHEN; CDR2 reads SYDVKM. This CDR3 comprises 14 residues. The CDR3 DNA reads TGTGCCAGCAGATTGGACCGTAGCTATGAAAAAGTGTTTTTT. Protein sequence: CASRLDRSYEKVFF.

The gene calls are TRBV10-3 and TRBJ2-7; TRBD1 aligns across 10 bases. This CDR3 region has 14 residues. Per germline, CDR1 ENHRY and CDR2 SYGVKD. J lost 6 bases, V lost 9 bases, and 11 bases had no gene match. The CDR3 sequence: CAIEKRGQGFEQYF. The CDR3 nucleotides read TGTGCCATAGAAAAGAGGGGACAGGGGTTCGAGCAGTACTTC.

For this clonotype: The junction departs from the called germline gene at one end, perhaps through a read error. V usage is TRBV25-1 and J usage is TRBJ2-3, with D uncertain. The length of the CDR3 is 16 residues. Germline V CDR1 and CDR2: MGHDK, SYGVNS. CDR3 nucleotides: TGTGGCAGCAGTGGATATATCGGAGCCAGCGCAGATACGCGGTATTTT. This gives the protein CGSSGYIGASADTRYF.

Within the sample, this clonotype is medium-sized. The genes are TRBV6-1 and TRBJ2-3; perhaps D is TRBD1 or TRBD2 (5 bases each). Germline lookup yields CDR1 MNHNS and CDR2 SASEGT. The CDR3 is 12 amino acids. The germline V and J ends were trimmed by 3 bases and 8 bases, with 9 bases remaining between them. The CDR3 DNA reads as TGTGCCAGCAGTGATGGGGGAGCTACGCAGTATTTT. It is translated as CASSDGGATQYF.

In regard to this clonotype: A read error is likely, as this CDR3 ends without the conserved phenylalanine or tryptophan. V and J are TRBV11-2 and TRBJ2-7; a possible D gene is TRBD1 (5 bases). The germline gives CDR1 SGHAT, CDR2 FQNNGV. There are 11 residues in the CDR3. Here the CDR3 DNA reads TGTACCAGTACAAAAGGGGTTGAGCAGTACTTA. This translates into CTSTKGVEQYL.

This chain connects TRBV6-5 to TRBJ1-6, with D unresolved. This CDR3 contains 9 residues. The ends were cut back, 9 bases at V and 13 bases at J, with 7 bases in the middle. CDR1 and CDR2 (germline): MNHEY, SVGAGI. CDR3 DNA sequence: TGTGCCAGGAGTCGCCCCCTCCACTTT. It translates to CARSRPLHF.

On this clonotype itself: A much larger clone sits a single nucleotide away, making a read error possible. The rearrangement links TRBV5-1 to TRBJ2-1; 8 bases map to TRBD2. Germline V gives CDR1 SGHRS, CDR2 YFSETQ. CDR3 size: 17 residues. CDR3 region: CVSSLDPSGLTYNEQFF. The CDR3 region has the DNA TGCGTCAGCAGCTTGGATCCTAGCGGGCTAACGTACAATGAGCAGTTCTTC.

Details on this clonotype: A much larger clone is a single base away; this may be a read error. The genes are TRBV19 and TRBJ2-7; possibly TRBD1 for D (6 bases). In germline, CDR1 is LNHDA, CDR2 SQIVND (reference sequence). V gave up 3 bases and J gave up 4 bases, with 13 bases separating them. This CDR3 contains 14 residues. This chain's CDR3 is CASSIRGRLYEQYF. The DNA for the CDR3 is TGTGCCAGTAGTATCAGGGGCCGTTTATACGAGCAGTACTTC.

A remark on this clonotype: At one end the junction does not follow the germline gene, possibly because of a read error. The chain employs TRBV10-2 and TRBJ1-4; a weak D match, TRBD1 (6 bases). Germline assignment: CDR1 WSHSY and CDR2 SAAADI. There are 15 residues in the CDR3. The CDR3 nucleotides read TGCGCCAGCAGTGAACTGACAGGCCCTAATGAAAAACTGTGTTTT. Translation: CASSELTGPNEKLCF.

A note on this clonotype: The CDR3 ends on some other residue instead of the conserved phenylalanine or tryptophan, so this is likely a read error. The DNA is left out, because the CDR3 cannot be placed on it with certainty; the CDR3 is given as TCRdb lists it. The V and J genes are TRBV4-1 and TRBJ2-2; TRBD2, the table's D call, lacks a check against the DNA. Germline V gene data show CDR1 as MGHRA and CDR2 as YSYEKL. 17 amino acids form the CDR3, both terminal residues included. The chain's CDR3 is CASSQDPKRGAIGEMFY.

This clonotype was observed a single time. The CDR3 DNA sequence: TGTGCCAGCAGCGCGTCGGCAAGGTTGATCCCTGGCTACACCTTC. It translates to CASSASARLIPGYTF. The J gene is TRBJ1-2, the V gene TRBV11-2; D is undetermined. Germline CDR1 reads SGHAT; CDR2 reads FQNNGV. CDR3 length equals 15 residues. V shed 5 bases and J shed 7 bases, with 20 bases lying between them.

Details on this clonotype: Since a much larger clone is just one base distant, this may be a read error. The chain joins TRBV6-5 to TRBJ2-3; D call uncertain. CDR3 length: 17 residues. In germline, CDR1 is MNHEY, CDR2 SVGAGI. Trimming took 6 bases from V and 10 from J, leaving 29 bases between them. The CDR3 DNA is TGTGCCAGCAGCTCAATCACGCTCGGCCCGGTTGGCATGGCGCAGTATTTT. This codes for CASSSITLGPVGMAQYF.

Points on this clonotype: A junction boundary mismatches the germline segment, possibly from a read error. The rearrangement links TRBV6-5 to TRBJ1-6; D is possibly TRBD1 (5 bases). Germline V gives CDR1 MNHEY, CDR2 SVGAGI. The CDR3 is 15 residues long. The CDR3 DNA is TGTGTCAGCAATTACTCAATCCAGGGTCATTCACCCCTCCACTTT. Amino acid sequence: CVSNYSIQGHSPLHF.

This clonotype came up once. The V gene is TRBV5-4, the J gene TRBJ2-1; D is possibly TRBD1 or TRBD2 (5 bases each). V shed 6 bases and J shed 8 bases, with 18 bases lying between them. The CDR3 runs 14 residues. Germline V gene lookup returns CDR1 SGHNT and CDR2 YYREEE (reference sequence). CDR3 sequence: CASNPREGIDEQFF. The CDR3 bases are TGTGCCAGCAACCCGCGCGAGGGGATCGATGAGCAGTTCTTC. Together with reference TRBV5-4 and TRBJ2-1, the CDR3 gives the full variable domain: ETGVTQSPTHLIKTRGQQVTLRCSSQSGHNTVSWYQQALGQGPQFIFQYYREEENGRGNFPPRFSGLQFPNYSSELNVNALELDDSALYLCASNPREGIDEQFFGPGTRLTVL.

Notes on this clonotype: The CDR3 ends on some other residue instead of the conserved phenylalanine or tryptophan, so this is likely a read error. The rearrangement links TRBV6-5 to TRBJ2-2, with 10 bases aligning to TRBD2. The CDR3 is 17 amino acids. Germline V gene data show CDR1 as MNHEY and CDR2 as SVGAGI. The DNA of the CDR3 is TGTGCCAACAGTTACTCGTGGTCTAGCGGGAGTACCGGGGAGCTGTTTTAT. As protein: CANSYSWSSGSTGELFY.

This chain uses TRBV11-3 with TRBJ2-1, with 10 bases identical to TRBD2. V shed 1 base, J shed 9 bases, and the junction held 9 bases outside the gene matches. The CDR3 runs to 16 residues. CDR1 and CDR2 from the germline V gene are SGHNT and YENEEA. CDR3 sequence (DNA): TGTGCCAGCAGCTTAGGTATAGCGGGGGGCCAAAGTGAGCAGTTCTTC. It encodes CASSLGIAGGQSEQFF.